This T cell receptor beta chain appears in the sequencing data of a study of human T cells and chemical hapten exposure. Researchers extracted total RNA from unfractionated whole blood. General study findings and limits: Sensitization with DPC brought no change to TCRs above 1 in 1000 in frequency.

This clonotype has only a few counts. Its antigen is unidentified. A read error is possible here, since a much larger clone lies one base away. Separate cDNA molecules received unique molecular identifiers, which the library attached to them. Under the authors' procedure: Sample-level TCR yields exhibited a median of around 90,000, with a range of about 23,224 to 690,600. MiXCR, run by TCRdb on the 5' RACE reads, gives a single entry per CDR3 protein. The V and J calls were not made by the authors but by TCRdb's processing. The table includes 150,000 or so distinct CDR3 sequences, roughly 4% detected once. This CDR3 has 14 residues. The germline V gene encodes CDR1 DFQATT and CDR2 SNEGSKA (reference sequence). Germline trimming cut 5 bases from V and 0 bases from J; bases unmatched to any gene: 4.

This TCR came from a female donor in good health. The chain couples TRBV20-1 to TRBJ1-5, with 7 bases fitting TRBD1. This CDR3 reads CSARDSNSNQPQHF. In nucleotides, the CDR3 is TGCAGTGCTCGGGACAGCAATAGCAATCAGCCCCAGCATTTT.